These 14 T cell receptor beta chains came from one sample sequenced in a study of T cells after yellow fever vaccination (dated by TCRdb to about 2019). The library was prepared using 5' RACE. Instrument used: Illumina NovaSeq 6000. The public sequencing data were trimmed at Q25 with fastp and processed into clonotypes with MiXCR by TCRdb, which kept only in-frame beta chains. Duplicate CDR3 protein sequences are folded into a single record with the most common DNA and genes. Recorded for this sample are 350,000 to 450,000 distinct CDR3 sequences; about 17% of them occurred a single time. 18% of the sample is in the top ten clones. What the treatment or condition label conveys for this sample: live attenuated yellow fever vaccine strain. The sample was PBMCs, taken before the yellow fever booster vaccination. The receptors derive from a man aged 18 to 29 who received the YFV17D yellow fever vaccine.

The gene calls are TRBV15 and TRBJ1-6; a weak D match, TRBD1 (5 bases). Germline CDR1 and CDR2: LNHNV and YYDKDF (reference sequence). CDR3 size: 15 residues. The V end lost 0 bases, the J end lost 7 bases, and 10 bases lay between the germline ends. The CDR3 loop reads CATSREGTGNSPLHF. The CDR3 DNA follows: TGTGCCACCAGCAGAGAAGGAACAGGAAATTCACCCCTCCACTTT.

The V and J genes are TRBV20-1 and TRBJ1-5; 7 bases agree with TRBD1. Germline CDR1 reads DFQATT; CDR2 reads SNEGSKA (reference sequence). The V segment lost 5 bases and the J segment 7 bases; nucleotides outside the gene matches: 11. The CDR3 runs to 14 residues. The CDR3 here is CSASRQGGYQPQHF. CDR3 DNA sequence: TGCAGTGCTTCTCGACAGGGTGGGTACCAGCCCCAGCATTTT.

This clonotype has only a few counts. This chain uses TRBV4-2 with TRBJ2-2; 9 bases are a match to TRBD2. V lost 0 bases, J lost 3 bases, and 2 bases stayed unmatched. The CDR3 spans 16 residues. The germline gives CDR1 LGHNA, CDR2 YNFKEQ. CDR3 coding DNA: TGTGCCAGCAGCCAAGACCAGCGGGGGGACACCGGGGAGCTGTTTTTT. This encodes CASSQDQRGDTGELFF.

This chain uses TRBV25-1 with TRBJ1-1, with 7 bases aligning to TRBD1. CDR3 size: 14 residues. V shed 5 bases and J 8 bases; nucleotides not matched to a gene: 11. Germline V CDR1 and CDR2: MGHDK, SYGVNS. The CDR3 sequence: CASSPRGGAGEAFF. CDR3 coding DNA: TGTGCCAGCAGTCCCAGGGGGGGGGCAGGGGAAGCTTTCTTT.

This clonotype was seen a handful of times. The chain couples TRBV7-2 to TRBJ1-5; D not resolved. The germline gives CDR1 SGHTA, CDR2 FQGNSA. There are 13 residues in the CDR3. Trimming removed 5 bases from V and 5 bases from J, with 10 bases in between. CDR3 sequence (DNA): TGTGCCAGCAGCCTCAGTGTCGATCAGCCCCAGCATTTT. Its protein is CASSLSVDQPQHF.

V and J are TRBV6-1 and TRBJ1-5; a weak D match, TRBD1 (6 bases). V lost 4 bases to trimming and J lost 7 bases, with 17 bases between them. Germline V lookup: CDR1 MNHNS, CDR2 SASEGT. There are 15 residues in the CDR3. CDR3 nucleotides: TGTGCCAGCAGTGGGGCTGGGGGGACACTGCAGCCCCAGCATTTT. Its protein is CASSGAGGTLQPQHF.

The CDR3 nucleotides are TGTGCCAGCAGCCCCTTCCGGGGGTCTTCTGGAAACACCATATATTTT. Amino acid sequence: CASSPFRGSSGNTIYF. The chain couples TRBV27 to TRBJ1-3, with a weak D call TRBD1 (5 bases). The CDR3 is 16 amino acids. V lost 6 bases and J lost 1, with 16 bases in between. Germline assignment: CDR1 MNHEY and CDR2 SMNVEV (reference sequence).

The chain is built from TRBV30 and TRBJ1-5; D is uncertain. CDR1 is GTSNPN and CDR2 is SVGIG in the germline V gene (reference sequence). The CDR3 covers 12 residues. The V end was cut by 2 bases, the J end by 4 bases, with 6 bases between. CDR3 amino acids: CAWSLNNQPQHF. The CDR3 bases are TGTGCCTGGAGTTTAAATAATCAGCCCCAGCATTTT.

The chain links TRBV12-3 or TRBV12-4 to TRBJ2-7; weak D call: TRBD1 (5 bases). Between the trimmed V and J ends, which lost 3 bases and 7 bases, there was a span of 10 bases. The CDR3 loop spans 12 amino acids. The CDR3 bases are TGTGCCAGCAGTTTCTCCAGGGATGAGCAGTACTTC. Amino acids: CASSFSRDEQYF.

Here the CDR3 reads CASSSGQGAEKLFF. In DNA form, the CDR3 reads TGTGCCAGCAGTTCCGGACAGGGCGCAGAAAAACTGTTTTTT. The J gene is TRBJ1-4, the V gene TRBV6-5; 8 bases map to TRBD1. The germline V gene encodes CDR1 MNHEY and CDR2 SVGAGI. V lost 4 bases, J lost 8 bases, and 6 bases stayed unmatched. This CDR3 is 14 amino acids long.

This clonotype occurred many times. This chain uses TRBV7-9 with TRBJ2-1, with D unclear. Trimming shortened V by 1 base and J by 8 bases, and 6 bases separated the two germline ends. CDR3 length: 12 residues. Germline CDR1 and CDR2: SEHNR and FQNEAQ (reference sequence). The CDR3 is CASSLESYEQFF. The CDR3 DNA reads as TGTGCCAGCAGCTTAGAAAGCTATGAGCAGTTCTTC.

This chain uses TRBV3-1 with TRBJ2-6; D possibly corresponds to TRBD2 (5 bases). Looked up from germline, CDR1 is LGHDT and CDR2 is YNNKEL (reference sequence). V was pared by 3 bases and J by 12 bases, with 12 bases between. The CDR3 consists of 13 residues. CDR3 loop: CASSQEGAGVLTF. The CDR3 DNA reads TGTGCCAGCAGCCAGGAAGGCGCGGGCGTCCTGACTTTC. Looking up the rest from reference TRBV3-1 and TRBJ2-6 gives the full variable domain: DTAVSQTPKYLVTQMGNDKSIKCEQNLGHDTMYWYKQDSKKFLKIMFSYNNKELIINETVPNRFSPKSPDKAHLNLHINSLELGDSAVYFCASSQEGAGVLTFGAGSRLTVL.

This clonotype has ten or more counts. CDR3 in DNA: TGTGCCAGCAGTTTATCAGGGGTCAATGAGCAGTTCTTC. Its protein product is CASSLSGVNEQFF. J is TRBJ2-1 and V is TRBV12-3 or TRBV12-4; perhaps TRBD1 as D (6 bases). The CDR3 is made up of 13 amino acids. The germline V and J ends were trimmed by 2 bases and 6 bases, with 8 bases remaining between them.

CDR3 sequence reads: CASSLEQGWETQYF. In DNA, the CDR3 is TGTGCCAGCAGCTTAGAACAGGGGTGGGAGACCCAGTACTTC. The genes are TRBV7-8 and TRBJ2-5; 7 nucleotides align to TRBD1. J lost 5 bases, V lost 1 base, and 4 bases had no gene match. CDR1 is SGHVS and CDR2 is FQNEAQ in the germline V gene. This CDR3 comprises 14 residues.